Below, 3 T cell receptor beta chains from the same sample are listed, as sequenced in a study of metastatic and nonmetastatic thyroid tumors. Via MiXCR, TCRdb re-called the PCR reads. The sample carries about 32,000 clones, about a sixth recorded once. There were no patients who had received any treatment before thyroid surgery. The specimen was blood. These receptors were collected from a female donor with papillary thyroid cancer or a benign thyroid nodule (not recorded which). Some clones in this sample may be carry-over from other donors' samples.

This clone showed up just a few times. This CDR3 is missing its conserved last phenylalanine or tryptophan, likely due to a read error. The J gene is TRBJ2-1, the V gene TRBV19; no clear D. CDR1 and CDR2 from the germline V gene are LNHDA and SQIVND (reference sequence). This CDR3 has 11 residues. Trimming stripped 9 bases from V and 10 bases from J, with 13 bases between. The CDR3 DNA sequence: TGTGCCAGCCACAGTGAGGTCGAGCAGTTCCTC. It yields the protein CASHSEVEQFL.

Relative to its sample, this clone is medium-sized (0.01 to 0.1%). The chain joins TRBV28 to TRBJ1-2, with D possibly TRBD1 on 6 matching bases. CDR1 and CDR2 (germline): MDHEN, SYDVKM. The CDR3 has 14 residues. The germline V and J ends were trimmed by 7 bases and 4 bases, with 16 bases remaining between them. In DNA form, the CDR3 reads TGTGCCAGCACCCCCCACACAGGGACCTATGGCTACACCTTC. Translating gives CASTPHTGTYGYTF.

Many counts were recorded for this clone. This chain connects TRBV11-3 to TRBJ2-1, with D possibly being TRBD2 (6 bases). CDR3 size: 16 residues. The germline V gene encodes CDR1 SGHNT and CDR2 YENEEA. V was pared by 4 bases and J by 0 bases, with 13 bases between. The CDR3 is CASSSGLSSSYNEQFF. For the CDR3, the DNA is TGTGCCAGCAGCTCAGGACTATCCTCCTCCTACAATGAGCAGTTCTTC.